The next 11 T cell receptor beta chains were all read from a single sample in a study of blood T cell repertoires in COVID-19. The assay was immunoSEQ multiplex PCR, and TCRdb's table has in-frame clones only and misses some. The sample has about 520,000 clones, 80% to 90% seen once. Specimen: peripheral blood. The receptors were gathered from a human donor in a cohort sampled during active COVID-19.

This chain connects TRBV19 to TRBJ1-5; D not certain. Germline CDR1 reads LNHDA; CDR2 reads SQIVND (reference sequence). This CDR3 has 13 amino acids. The germline V and J ends were trimmed by 4 bases and 3 bases, with 7 bases remaining between them. CDR3 sequence (DNA): TGTGCCAGTAGTAGTCAGTACAATCAGCCCCAGCATTTT. Protein sequence: CASSSQYNQPQHF. Filled out from reference TRBV19 and TRBJ1-5, the complete variable domain reads DGGITQSPKYLFRKEGQNVTLSCEQNLNHDAMYWYRQDPGQGLRLIYYSQIVNDFQKGDIAEGYSVSREKKESFPLTVTSAQKNPTAFYLCASSSQYNQPQHFGDGTRLSIL.

The chain is built from TRBV27 and TRBJ2-2, with D unclear. Looked up from germline, CDR1 is MNHEY and CDR2 is SMNVEV (reference sequence). Trimming cost V 8 bases and J 2 bases, with 6 bases left between them. The CDR3 loop spans 12 amino acids. CDR3 residues: CASSKNTGELFF. DNA of the CDR3: TGTGCCAGCTCAAAAAACACCGGGGAGCTGTTTTTT.

CDR3 nucleotide sequence: TGCAGCGTTCGGGAGGGTTGGGATCAGCCCCAGCATTTT. Protein sequence: CSVREGWDQPQHF. The chain joins TRBV29-1 to TRBJ1-5, with D unresolved. Between the trimmed V and J ends, which lost 5 bases and 5 bases, there was a span of 13 bases. Germline-derived CDR1 and CDR2 are SQVTM and ANQGSEA. There are 13 residues in the CDR3.

The chain links TRBV19 to TRBJ1-1; no definite D call. CDR1 and CDR2 from the germline V gene are LNHDA and SQIVND (reference sequence). The V gene lost 6 bases and the J gene lost 4 bases, with 12 bases spanning the gap. The CDR3 spans 13 residues. The CDR3 DNA reads TGTGCCAGTAGACGTACGGGTAGCACTGAAGCTTTCTTT. It yields the protein CASRRTGSTEAFF.

This clone was picked up one time. The chain combines TRBV5-1 with TRBJ1-2, with 7 bases identical to TRBD1. V lost 4 bases and J lost 14; bases outside the gene matches: 17. This CDR3 contains 14 residues. In germline, CDR1 is SGHRS, CDR2 YFSETQ. CDR3 DNA sequence: TGCGCCAGCAGCGAACAGGGGATTCTCCCCCCTAGTACCTTC. The encoded protein is CASSEQGILPPSTF.

Turning to this clone: Other DNA sequences from this sample encode an identical CDR3 as well. This chain links TRBV7-2 with TRBJ1-2; D remains ambiguous. The CDR3 is 13 amino acids. V dropped 5 bases and J dropped 0 bases, with 7 bases sitting between them. Germline V gene data show CDR1 as SGHTA and CDR2 as FQGNSA. CDR3 in DNA: TGTGCCAGCAGCCTGGGCCCTAACTATGGCTACACCTTC. It specifies CASSLGPNYGYTF. The full variable domain, completed using reference TRBV7-2 and TRBJ1-2, is GAGVSQSPSNKVTEKGKDVELRCDPISGHTALYWYRQSLGQGLEFLIYFQGNSAPDKSGLPSDRFSAERTGGSVSTLTIQRTQQEDSAVYLCASSLGPNYGYTFGSGTRLTVV.

The rearrangement links TRBV7-6 to TRBJ2-7; TRBD2 matches at 8 bases. Trimming took 0 bases from V and 6 from J; bases not matched to a gene: 10. CDR1 is SGHVS, CDR2 FNYEAQ, per germline. The CDR3 contains 16 residues. The CDR3 region is CASSLALAREGREQYF. For the CDR3, the DNA is TGTGCCAGCAGCTTAGCGCTAGCCCGGGAGGGCCGCGAGCAGTACTTC.

DNA of the CDR3: TGTGCCAGCAGCTGGTCGACAGGGAGTAGCACAGATACGCAGTATTTT. Translating it yields CASSWSTGSSTDTQYF. V gene TRBV11-3 combines with J gene TRBJ2-3, with 7 bases aligning to TRBD1. The CDR3 runs 16 residues. Losses at the gene ends were 4 bases for V and 0 bases for J; bases not matched to a gene: 7. Looked up from germline, CDR1 is SGHNT and CDR2 is YENEEA.

The chain uses TRBV7-2 and TRBJ2-7; TRBD2 matches 8 bases. The CDR3 consists of 16 residues. Germline V CDR1 and CDR2: SGHTA, FQGNSA. With V trimmed by 2 bases and J by 6 bases, 12 bases remained unmatched. CDR3 sequence: CASSLSAAGGTGEQYF. As DNA, the CDR3 is TGTGCCAGCAGCTTAAGTGCGGCGGGAGGTACCGGCGAGCAGTACTTC.

The rearrangement uses TRBV19 and TRBJ2-7; perhaps TRBD1 as D (5 bases). Trimming took 0 bases from V and 2 from J, leaving 5 bases between them. This CDR3 region has 13 residues. CDR1 LNHDA and CDR2 SQIVND come from the germline V gene (reference sequence). DNA for the CDR3: TGTGCCAGTAGTATAGAACAGGCCTACGAGCAGTACTTC. This encodes CASSIEQAYEQYF. Using reference TRBV19 and TRBJ2-7 for the parts outside the CDR3, the full variable domain is DGGITQSPKYLFRKEGQNVTLSCEQNLNHDAMYWYRQDPGQGLRLIYYSQIVNDFQKGDIAEGYSVSREKKESFPLTVTSAQKNPTAFYLCASSIEQAYEQYFGPGTRLTVT.

This chain uses TRBV3-1 (or the pseudogene TRBV3-2) with TRBJ1-5, with D tentatively TRBD1 (6 bases). Germline V gene data show CDR1 as LGHDT and CDR2 as YNNKEL (reference sequence). V was trimmed by 3 bases and J by 7 bases, leaving 13 bases between them. CDR3 length equals 14 residues. Written as DNA, the CDR3 is TGTGCCAGCAGCCAGGACAGTCGGAGGCAGCCCCAGCATTTT. Translation gives CASSQDSRRQPQHF.